The clone carrying this T cell receptor (beta chain) occurred a few times. The CDR3 totals 16 residues. The trim removed 1 base at V and 5 bases at J, leaving 5 bases unmatched. Germline V lookup: CDR1 SGHDT, CDR2 YYEEEE. The data belong to a study of blood T cell repertoires in COVID-19. Study-wide context: Nucleic acid was either cDNA or gDNA, and it came from T cells, B-cell-depleted T cells, or PBMCs.

Per the study methods: Estimates of nucleated cell counts were drawn from the amplification of reference gene primers. Some clones are missing from TCRdb's copy, which holds only in-frame ones; the method was immunoSEQ multiplex PCR. V, J and clone size derive from that table, while D and trimming were established from the DNA sequence. The sample consists of 200,000 to 250,000 clones, roughly 82% of them appearing once. Source material: peripheral blood. The sequence came from a man aged 50-60 years with active or convalescent COVID-19. This chain joins TRBV5-6 and TRBJ2-3, with 12 bases lining up with TRBD2. In DNA form, the CDR3 reads TGTGCCAGCAGCTTGCGGACTAGCGGGACATTAGATACGCAGTATTTT. It codes for CASSLRTSGTLDTQYF.